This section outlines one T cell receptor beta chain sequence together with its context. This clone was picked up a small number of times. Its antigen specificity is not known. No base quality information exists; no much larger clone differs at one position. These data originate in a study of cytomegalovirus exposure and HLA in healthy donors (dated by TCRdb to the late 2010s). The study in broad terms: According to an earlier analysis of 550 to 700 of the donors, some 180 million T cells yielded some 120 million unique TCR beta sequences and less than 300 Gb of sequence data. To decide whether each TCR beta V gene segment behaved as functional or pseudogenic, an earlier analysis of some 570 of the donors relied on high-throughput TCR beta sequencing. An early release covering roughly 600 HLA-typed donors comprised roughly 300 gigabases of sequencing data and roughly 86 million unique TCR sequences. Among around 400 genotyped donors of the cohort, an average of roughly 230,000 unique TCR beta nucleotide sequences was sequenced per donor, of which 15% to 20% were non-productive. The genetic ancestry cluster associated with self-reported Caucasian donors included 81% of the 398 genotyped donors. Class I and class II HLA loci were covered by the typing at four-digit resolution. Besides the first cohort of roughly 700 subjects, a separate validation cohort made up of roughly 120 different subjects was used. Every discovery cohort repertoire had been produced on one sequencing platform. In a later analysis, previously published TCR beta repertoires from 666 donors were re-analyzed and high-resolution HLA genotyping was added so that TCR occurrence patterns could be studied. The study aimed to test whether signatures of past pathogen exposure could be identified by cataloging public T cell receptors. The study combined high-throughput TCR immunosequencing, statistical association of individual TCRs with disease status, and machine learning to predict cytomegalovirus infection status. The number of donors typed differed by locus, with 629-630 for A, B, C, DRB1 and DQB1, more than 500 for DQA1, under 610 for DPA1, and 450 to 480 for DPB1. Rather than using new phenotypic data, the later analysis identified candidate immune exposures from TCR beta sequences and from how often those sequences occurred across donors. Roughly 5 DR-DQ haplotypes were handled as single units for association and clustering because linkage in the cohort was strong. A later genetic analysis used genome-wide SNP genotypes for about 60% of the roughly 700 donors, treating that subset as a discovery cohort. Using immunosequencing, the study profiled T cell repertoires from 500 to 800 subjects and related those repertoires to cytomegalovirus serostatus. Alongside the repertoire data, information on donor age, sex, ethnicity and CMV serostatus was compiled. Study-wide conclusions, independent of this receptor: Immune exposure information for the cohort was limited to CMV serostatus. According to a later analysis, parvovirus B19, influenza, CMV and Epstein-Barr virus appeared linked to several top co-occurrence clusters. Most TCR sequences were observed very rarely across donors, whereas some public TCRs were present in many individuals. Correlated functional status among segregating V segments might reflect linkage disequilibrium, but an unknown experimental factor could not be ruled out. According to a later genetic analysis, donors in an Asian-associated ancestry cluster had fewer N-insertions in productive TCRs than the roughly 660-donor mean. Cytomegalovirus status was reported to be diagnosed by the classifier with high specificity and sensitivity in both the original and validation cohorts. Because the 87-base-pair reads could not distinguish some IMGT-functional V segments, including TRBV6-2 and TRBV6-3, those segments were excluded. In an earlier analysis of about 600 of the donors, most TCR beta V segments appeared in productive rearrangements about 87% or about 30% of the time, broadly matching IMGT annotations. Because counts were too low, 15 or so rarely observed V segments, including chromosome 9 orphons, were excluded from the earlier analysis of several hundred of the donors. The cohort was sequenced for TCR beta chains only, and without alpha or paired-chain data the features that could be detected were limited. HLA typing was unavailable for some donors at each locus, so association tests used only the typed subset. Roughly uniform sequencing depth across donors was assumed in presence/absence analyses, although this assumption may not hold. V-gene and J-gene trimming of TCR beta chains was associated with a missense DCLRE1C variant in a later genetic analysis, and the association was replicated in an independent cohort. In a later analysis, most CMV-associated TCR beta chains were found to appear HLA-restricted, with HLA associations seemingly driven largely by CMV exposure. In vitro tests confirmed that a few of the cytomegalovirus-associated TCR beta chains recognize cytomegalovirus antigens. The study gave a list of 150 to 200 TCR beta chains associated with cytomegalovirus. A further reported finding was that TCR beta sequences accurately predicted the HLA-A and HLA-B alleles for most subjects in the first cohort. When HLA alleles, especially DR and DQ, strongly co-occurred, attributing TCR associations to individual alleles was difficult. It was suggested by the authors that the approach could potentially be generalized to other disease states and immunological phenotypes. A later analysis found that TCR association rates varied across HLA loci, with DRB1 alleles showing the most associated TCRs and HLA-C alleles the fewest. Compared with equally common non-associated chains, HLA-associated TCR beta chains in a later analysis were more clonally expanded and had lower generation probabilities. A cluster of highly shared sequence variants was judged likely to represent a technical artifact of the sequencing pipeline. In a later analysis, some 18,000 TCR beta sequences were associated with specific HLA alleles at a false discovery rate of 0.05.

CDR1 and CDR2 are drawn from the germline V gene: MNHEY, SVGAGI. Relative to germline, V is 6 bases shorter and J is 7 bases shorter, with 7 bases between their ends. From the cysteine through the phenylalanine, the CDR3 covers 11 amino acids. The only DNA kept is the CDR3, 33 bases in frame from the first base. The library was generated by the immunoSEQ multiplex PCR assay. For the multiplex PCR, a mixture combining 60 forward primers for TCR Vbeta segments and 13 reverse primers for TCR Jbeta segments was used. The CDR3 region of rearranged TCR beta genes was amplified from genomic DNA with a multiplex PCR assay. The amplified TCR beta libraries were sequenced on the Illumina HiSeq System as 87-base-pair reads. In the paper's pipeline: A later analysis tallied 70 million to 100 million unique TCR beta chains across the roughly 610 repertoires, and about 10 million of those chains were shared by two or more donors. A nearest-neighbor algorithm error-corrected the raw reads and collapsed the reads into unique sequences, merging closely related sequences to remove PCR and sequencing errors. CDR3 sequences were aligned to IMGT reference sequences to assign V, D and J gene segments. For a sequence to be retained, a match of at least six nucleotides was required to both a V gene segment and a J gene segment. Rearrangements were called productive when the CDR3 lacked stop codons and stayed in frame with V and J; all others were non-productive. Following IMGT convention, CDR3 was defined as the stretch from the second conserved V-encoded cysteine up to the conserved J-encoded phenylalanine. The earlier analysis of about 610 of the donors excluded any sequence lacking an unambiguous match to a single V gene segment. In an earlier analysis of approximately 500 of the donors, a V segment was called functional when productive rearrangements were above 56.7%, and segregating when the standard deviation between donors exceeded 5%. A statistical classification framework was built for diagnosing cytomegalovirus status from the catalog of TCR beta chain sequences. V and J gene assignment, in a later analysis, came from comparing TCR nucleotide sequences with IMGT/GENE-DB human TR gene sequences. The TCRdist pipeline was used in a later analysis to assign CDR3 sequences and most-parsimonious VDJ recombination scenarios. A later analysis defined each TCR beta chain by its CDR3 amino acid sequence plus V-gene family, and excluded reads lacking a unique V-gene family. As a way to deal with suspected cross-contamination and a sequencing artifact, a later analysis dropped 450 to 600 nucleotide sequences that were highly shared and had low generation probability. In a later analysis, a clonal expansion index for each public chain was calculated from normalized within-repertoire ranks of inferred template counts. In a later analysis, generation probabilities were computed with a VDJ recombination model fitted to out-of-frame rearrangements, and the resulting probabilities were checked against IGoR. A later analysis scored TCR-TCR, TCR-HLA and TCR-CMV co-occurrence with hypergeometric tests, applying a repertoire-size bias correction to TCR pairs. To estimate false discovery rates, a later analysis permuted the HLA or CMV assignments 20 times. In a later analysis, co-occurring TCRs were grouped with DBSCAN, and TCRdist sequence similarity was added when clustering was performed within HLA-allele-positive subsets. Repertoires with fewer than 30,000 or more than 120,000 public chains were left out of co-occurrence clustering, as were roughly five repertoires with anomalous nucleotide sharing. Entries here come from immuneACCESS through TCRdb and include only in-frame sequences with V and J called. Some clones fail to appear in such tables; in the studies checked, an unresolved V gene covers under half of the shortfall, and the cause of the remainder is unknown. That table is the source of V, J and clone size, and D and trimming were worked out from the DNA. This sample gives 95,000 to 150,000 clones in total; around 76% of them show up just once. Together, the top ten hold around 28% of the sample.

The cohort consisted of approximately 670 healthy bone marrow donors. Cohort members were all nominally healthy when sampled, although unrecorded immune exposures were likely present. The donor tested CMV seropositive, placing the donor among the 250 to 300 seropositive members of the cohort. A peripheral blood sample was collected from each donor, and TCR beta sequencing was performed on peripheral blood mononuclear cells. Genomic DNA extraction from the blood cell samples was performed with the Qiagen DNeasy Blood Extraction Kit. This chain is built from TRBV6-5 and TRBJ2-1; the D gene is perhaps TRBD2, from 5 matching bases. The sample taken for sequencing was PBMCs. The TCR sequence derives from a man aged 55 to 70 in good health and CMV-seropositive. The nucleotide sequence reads TGTGCCAGCAGGAGAGGGAATGAGCAGTTCTTC. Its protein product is CASRRGNEQFF.